The 20 T cell receptor beta chains in this list originate from one sample, sequenced in a study of early T cells in non-severe SARS-CoV-2 infection. TCRdb reprocessed the 5' RACE reads via MiXCR and lists one record per CDR3 protein. The table includes tens of thousands of distinct CDR3 sequences, 4.7% detected once. Input material: whole blood. These receptors were taken from an adult who was a healthcare worker with PCR-confirmed SARS-CoV-2 infection or an uninfected control (not recorded which).

In its sample, this clonotype was seen many times. The chain links TRBV29-1 to TRBJ2-5; the match to TRBD2 covers 7 bases. This CDR3 contains 13 residues. The V gene end was trimmed by 4 bases and the J gene end by 0 bases; junction bases not matched to a gene: 2. Germline V CDR1 and CDR2: SQVTM, ANQGSEA. The CDR3 loop reads CSVAGTNQETQYF. The CDR3 DNA reads TGCAGCGTTGCGGGGACTAACCAAGAGACCCAGTACTTC.

This clonotype has ten or more counts. This chain uses TRBV12-5 with TRBJ1-2, with D perhaps matching TRBD1 (6 bases). Germline-derived CDR1 and CDR2 are LGHNT and FRNRAP. CDR3 length: 16 amino acids. The V gene lost 4 bases and the J gene lost 4 bases, with 19 bases spanning the gap. The CDR3 DNA reads TGTGCTAGTGGTTGGGAACGATCCAGGGGAGCCTATGGCTACACCTTC. Translation gives CASGWERSRGAYGYTF. The variable domain in full, with the rest retrieved from reference TRBV12-5 and TRBJ1-2, is DARVTQTPRHKVTEMGQEVTMRCQPILGHNTVFWYRQTMMQGLELLAYFRNRAPLDDSGMPKDRFSAEMPDATLATLKIQPSEPRDSAVYFCASGWERSRGAYGYTFGSGTRLTVV.

This clonotype was seen a few times. The gene calls are TRBV6-5 and TRBJ1-5; 11 bases map to TRBD1. Germline-derived CDR1 and CDR2 are MNHEY and SVGAGI. With V trimmed by 4 bases and J by 8 bases, 4 bases remained unmatched. The length of the CDR3 is 14 residues. DNA for the CDR3: TGTGCCAGCAGTTCAAGGGACAGGGGGAAGCCCCAGCATTTT. The encoded protein is CASSSRDRGKPQHF.

In its sample, this clonotype was seen many times. The genes are TRBV5-5 and TRBJ2-7; D may correspond to TRBD1 or TRBD2 (5 bases each). Germline values: CDR1 SGHKS, CDR2 YYEKEE (reference sequence). Trimming left V 4 bases short and J 0 bases short, with 14 bases between. There are 15 residues in the CDR3. The DNA of the CDR3 is TGTGCCAGCAGCCCGGGGACGGGCAGCTCCTACGAGCAGTACTTC. Translating it yields CASSPGTGSSYEQYF.

The V gene is TRBV20-1, the J gene TRBJ1-3; 8 bases are a match to TRBD1. V gave up 1 base and J gave up 2 bases; unmatched junction bases: 4. Germline V lookup: CDR1 DFQATT, CDR2 SNEGSKA (reference sequence). The CDR3 has 15 residues. CDR3 DNA sequence: TGCAGTGCTAGAGGGACAGGGAAGGCTGGAAACACCATATATTTT. It translates to CSARGTGKAGNTIYF.

This clonotype has ten or more counts. The chain recombines TRBV28 with TRBJ2-3; D unresolved. V was trimmed by 1 base and J by 4 bases, leaving 12 bases between them. The CDR3 spans 15 residues. Germline loops: CDR1 MDHEN, CDR2 SYDVKM. CDR3 bases: TGTGCCAGCAGTTTATTACCCGGGCAGGCAGATACGCAGTATTTT. It translates to CASSLLPGQADTQYF.

This chain connects TRBV6-2 or TRBV6-3 to TRBJ2-3, with D perhaps given as TRBD1 or TRBD2 (5 bases each). The CDR3 has 12 residues. Germline CDR1 MNHEY, CDR2 SVGEGT. V was pared by 2 bases and J by 11 bases, with 11 bases between. The CDR3 coding sequence is TGTGCCAGCAGTTACGGAGAGGGGTGGCAGTATTTT. Amino acid sequence: CASSYGEGWQYF.

In its sample, this clonotype was seen many times. The V gene is TRBV12-3 or TRBV12-4, the J gene TRBJ2-3; D is unresolved. V lost 3 bases and J 5 bases, leaving 6 bases between the germline ends. The CDR3 is made up of 12 amino acids. CDR3 DNA sequence: TGTGCCAGCAGTTTTAACCTAGATACGCAGTATTTT. Translation: CASSFNLDTQYF.

This chain connects TRBV12-3 or TRBV12-4 to TRBJ2-3, with D perhaps TRBD2 (7 bases). CDR3 length: 16 amino acids. Trimming removed 3 bases from V and 3 bases from J, with 16 bases in between. CDR3 sequence reads: CASSFRGALGTDTQYF. CDR3 nucleotides: TGTGCCAGCAGTTTCCGGGGGGCGCTAGGAACAGATACGCAGTATTTT.

The rearrangement links TRBV5-1 to TRBJ2-2; 7 bases map to TRBD1. The length of the CDR3 is 14 residues. V shed 6 bases and J 0 bases; nucleotides not matched to a gene: 2. Looked up from germline, CDR1 is SGHRS and CDR2 is YFSETQ. The CDR3 region has the DNA TGCGCCAGCACGGGGACAGCGAACACCGGGGAGCTGTTTTTT. Amino acid sequence: CASTGTANTGELFF.

This clonotype was seen repeatedly, ten times or more. The chain combines TRBV18 with TRBJ1-1, with D possibly matching TRBD1 (5 bases). CDR3 length: 13 amino acids. V was clipped by 3 bases and J by 1 base, with 6 bases between them. CDR1 is KGHSH, CDR2 LQKENI, per germline. The CDR3 spells CASSPGTNTEAFF. CDR3 coding DNA: TGTGCCAGCTCACCCGGGACGAACACTGAAGCTTTCTTT. Variable domain in full (rest from reference TRBV18 and TRBJ1-1): NAGVMQNPRHLVRRRGQEARLRCSPMKGHSHVYWYRQLPEEGLKFMVYLQKENIIDESGMPKERFSAEFPKEGPSILRIQQVVRGDSAAYFCASSPGTNTEAFFGQGTRLTVV.

This clonotype came up many times. The chain is built from TRBV10-3 and TRBJ2-3; TRBD2 agrees at 9 bases. The CDR3 runs to 14 residues. Germline assignment: CDR1 ENHRY and CDR2 SYGVKD. V dropped 4 bases and J dropped 6; count of bases not matched to a gene: 5. The CDR3 sequence is CAISVLAGIDTQYF. DNA for the CDR3: TGTGCCATCAGTGTGCTAGCGGGGATTGATACGCAGTATTTT.

This clonotype appeared many times. The V call is TRBV20-1, the J call TRBJ2-1, with D possibly being TRBD2 (6 bases). Germline V gives CDR1 DFQATT, CDR2 SNEGSKA (reference sequence). The CDR3 loop spans 12 amino acids. CDR3 sequence (DNA): TGCAGCCCCGGGGGTCTACACAATGAGCAGTTCTTC. Its protein product is CSPGGLHNEQFF.

This clonotype is judged medium-sized (0.01 to 0.1%). This chain uses TRBV20-1 with TRBJ1-2, with unresolved D. Germline V gives CDR1 DFQATT, CDR2 SNEGSKA (reference sequence). V lost 3 bases and J 0 bases, leaving 8 bases between the germline ends. There are 13 residues in the CDR3. CDR3 region: CSASDGSNYGYTF. In DNA, the CDR3 is TGCAGTGCTAGCGACGGTTCTAACTATGGCTACACCTTC.

This clonotype was detected only a few times. The rearrangement uses TRBV7-9 and TRBJ2-2; D possibly corresponds to TRBD1 (6 bases). This CDR3 has 13 residues. Trimming removed 5 bases at V and 4 bases at J, with 8 bases between. The germline CDR1 and CDR2 sequences are SEHNR and FQNEAQ (reference sequence). The CDR3 coding sequence is TGTGCCAGCAGCGGACAGATCACCGGGGAGCTGTTTTTT. Protein: CASSGQITGELFF.

This clonotype was observed at least ten times. The genes are TRBV20-1 and TRBJ2-7, with TRBD2 matching 9 bases. From germline, CDR1 is DFQATT and CDR2 SNEGSKA (reference sequence). The CDR3 totals 13 residues. V dropped 0 bases and J dropped 6; count of bases not matched to a gene: 3. DNA of the CDR3: TGCAGTGCTAGAGATCGACTAGCGGCCGAGCAGTACTTC. This gives the protein CSARDRLAAEQYF.

This clonotype was counted many times. Here the CDR3 DNA reads TGTGCCAGCAGCCTGGGGCACCGACGCGGCTACACCTTC. It specifies CASSLGHRRGYTF. The genes are TRBV3-1 and TRBJ1-2, with a tentative D call TRBD1 (5 bases). Trimming shortened V by 4 bases and J by 8 bases, and 14 bases separated the two germline ends. Germline-derived CDR1 and CDR2 are LGHDT and YNNKEL (reference sequence). CDR3 length: 13 amino acids.

Ten or more counts support this clonotype. This chain links TRBV10-1 with TRBJ1-1, with D tentatively TRBD1 (6 bases). Germline CDR1 WNHNN, CDR2 SYGVQD (reference sequence). The CDR3 runs 14 residues. With 3 bases removed from V and 6 bases from J, the gap between germline ends came to 14 bases. Here the CDR3 DNA reads TGCGCCAGCAGTGAAGGGGGGGCCGCAGCTGAAGCTTTCTTT. This gives the protein CASSEGGAAAEAFF.

This clonotype has just a few counts. The chain is built from TRBV7-2 and TRBJ2-7; weak D call: TRBD1 (6 bases). The length of the CDR3 is 18 residues. From germline, CDR1 is SGHTA and CDR2 FQGNSA. V was pared by 1 base and J by 3 bases, with 22 bases between. The CDR3, as DNA: TGTGCCAGCAGCTTAGGGTCACAGGACAGCCCAAACTTCTACGAGCAGTACTTC. This encodes CASSLGSQDSPNFYEQYF. The full variable domain, rest sourced from reference TRBV7-2 and TRBJ2-7, is GAGVSQSPSNKVTEKGKDVELRCDPISGHTALYWYRQSLGQGLEFLIYFQGNSAPDKSGLPSDRFSAERTGGSVSTLTIQRTQQEDSAVYLCASSLGSQDSPNFYEQYFGPGTRLTVT.

This clonotype was counted ten times or more. The chain employs TRBV29-1 and TRBJ2-6; 9 bases are a match to TRBD2. With V trimmed by 4 bases and J by 2 bases, 3 bases remained unmatched. This CDR3 has 15 amino acids. The germline gives CDR1 SQVTM, CDR2 ANQGSEA. The CDR3 bases are TGCAGCGTTGGCGGGAGGGGTCCTGGGGCCAACGTCCTGACTTTC. This gives the protein CSVGGRGPGANVLTF.